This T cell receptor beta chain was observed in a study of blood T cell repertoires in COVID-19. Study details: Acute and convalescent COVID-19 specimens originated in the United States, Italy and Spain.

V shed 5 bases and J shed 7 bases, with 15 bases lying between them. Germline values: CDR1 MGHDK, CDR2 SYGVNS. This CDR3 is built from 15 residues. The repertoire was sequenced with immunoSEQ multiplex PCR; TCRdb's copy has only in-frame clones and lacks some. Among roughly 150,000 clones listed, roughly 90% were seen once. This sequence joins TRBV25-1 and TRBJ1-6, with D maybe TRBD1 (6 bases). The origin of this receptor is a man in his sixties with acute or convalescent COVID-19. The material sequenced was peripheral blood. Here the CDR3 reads CASSSSGVGNSPLHF. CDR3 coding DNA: TGTGCCAGCAGTTCTTCAGGGGTAGGGAATTCACCCCTCCACTTT. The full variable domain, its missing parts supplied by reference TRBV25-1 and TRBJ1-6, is EADIYQTPRYLVIGTGKKITLECSQTMGHDKMYWYQQDPGMELHLIHYSYGVNSTEKGDLSSESTVSRIRTEHFPLTLESARPSHTSQYLCASSSSGVGNSPLHFGNGTRLTVT.